The 18 T cell receptor beta chains below were found in one sample sequenced in a study of a mutant IDH1 vaccine in newly diagnosed glioma. Profiling relied on immunoSEQ multiplex PCR, and the TCRdb table lists in-frame clones only, not all of them. This table holds about 60,000 clones, around 87% found once. These receptors have no known antigen. Time point noted: week 23, last vaccination. Each dose of the vaccine consisted of 300 ug of mutant IDH1 20-mer peptide, with topical imiquimod. The sample was PBMCs, taken from a glioma patient whose treatment included an IDH1 peptide vaccine. The receptor source for this set is a man between 40 and 49 years old with glioma.

The chain couples TRBV7-2 to TRBJ2-3, with 12 positions matching TRBD2. This CDR3 comprises 17 residues. V shed 3 bases and J 5 bases; nucleotides not matched to a gene: 9. The germline V gene encodes CDR1 SGHTA and CDR2 FQGNSA. CDR3 in amino acids: CASSLERLAGDVDTQYF. Written as DNA, the CDR3 is TGTGCCAGCAGCTTGGAAAGACTAGCGGGAGACGTAGATACGCAGTATTTT.

The chain uses TRBV6-1 and TRBJ1-2; 7 bases map to TRBD1. The length of the CDR3 is 14 residues. Germline V gives CDR1 MNHNS, CDR2 SASEGT. Unmatched junction bases numbered 4, after V lost 4 bases and J lost 2 bases. CDR3 protein: CASSVRDSNYGYTF. The CDR3 nucleotides are TGTGCCAGCAGTGTCCGGGACAGCAACTATGGCTACACCTTC.

The chain carries TRBV7-6 and TRBJ2-1, with 8 bases identical to TRBD2. The V gene end was trimmed by 2 bases and the J gene end by 8 bases; junction bases not matched to a gene: 8. The germline gives CDR1 SGHVS, CDR2 FNYEAQ. The CDR3 is 15 amino acids. CDR3 bases: TGTGCCAGCAGCTTAAGTGGGACTAGGGGCGATGAGCAGTTCTTC. Translation: CASSLSGTRGDEQFF.

V is TRBV7-9 and J is TRBJ2-7, with 9 bases aligning to TRBD2. This CDR3 is built from 15 residues. CDR1 and CDR2 from the germline V gene are SEHNR and FQNEAQ (reference sequence). After removal of 5 bases from V and 1 base from J, the junction contained 6 bases not matched to a gene. CDR3: CASSRSGSDSYEQYF. CDR3 DNA sequence: TGTGCCAGCAGCCGTAGCGGGAGCGATTCCTACGAGCAGTACTTC.

This clone occurred once. The chain uses TRBV7-2 and TRBJ2-1, with 14 bases fitting TRBD2. CDR3 length equals 18 residues. The germline CDR1 and CDR2 sequences are SGHTA and FQGNSA. V dropped 6 bases and J dropped 10; count of bases not matched to a gene: 17. CDR3 sequence (DNA): TGTGCCAGCAGATTGGGCCGATTGGGGACTAGCGGGAGAGACGAGCAGTTCTTC. Translating gives CASRLGRLGTSGRDEQFF.

The chain uses TRBV28 and TRBJ1-2; D uncertain. The V gene lost 6 bases and the J gene lost 4 bases, with 9 bases spanning the gap. CDR1 is MDHEN, CDR2 SYDVKM, per germline. The CDR3 extends over 12 amino acids. The CDR3 is CASSPGIYGYTF. The CDR3 DNA is TGTGCCAGCAGCCCAGGAATCTATGGCTACACCTTC.

The genes are TRBV27 and TRBJ2-2; D call uncertain. The CDR3 has 14 residues. Trimming stripped 6 bases from V and 6 bases from J, with 14 bases between. Germline V lookup: CDR1 MNHEY, CDR2 SMNVEV (reference sequence). The CDR3 DNA follows: TGTGCCAGCAGAAACCAGTTAAGGGCCGGGGAGCTGTTTTTT. It specifies CASRNQLRAGELFF.

V and J are TRBV4-1 and TRBJ2-7; perhaps TRBD2 as D (6 bases). V gave up 0 bases and J gave up 7 bases, with 16 bases separating them. Germline lookup yields CDR1 MGHRA and CDR2 YSYEKL. This CDR3 is built from 15 residues. CDR3 DNA sequence: TGCGCCAGCAGCCAAGATAGCGGAGTAGGTAGGGAGCAGTACTTC. This gives the protein CASSQDSGVGREQYF.

The CDR3 loop reads CASSQEGIMGRSSYEQYF. The CDR3 coding sequence is TGCGCCAGCAGCCAAGAAGGAATTATGGGACGGAGCTCCTACGAGCAGTACTTC. J is TRBJ2-5 and V is TRBV4-1; possibly TRBD1 or TRBD2 for D (5 bases each). The DNA end lines up better with TRBJ2-7; the J call may be wrong. In germline, CDR1 is MGHRA, CDR2 YSYEKL. The CDR3 extends over 18 amino acids.

The chain employs TRBV7-9 and TRBJ2-5; possibly TRBD2 for D (6 bases). V shed 1 base and J shed 3 bases, with 12 bases lying between them. The CDR3 is 15 amino acids. Germline-derived CDR1 and CDR2 are SEHNR and FQNEAQ (reference sequence). The CDR3 region is CASSLDLSGEETQYF. The CDR3 nucleotides are TGTGCCAGCAGCTTAGACCTTTCGGGGGAAGAGACCCAGTACTTC. Full variable domain (rest looked up from reference TRBV7-9 and TRBJ2-5): DTGVSQNPRHKITKRGQNVTFRCDPISEHNRLYWYRQTLGQGPEFLTYFQNEAQLEKSRLLSDRFSAERPKGSFSTLEIQRTEQGDSAMYLCASSLDLSGEETQYFGPGTRLLVL.

The V and J genes are TRBV9 and TRBJ2-5; D uncertain. Trimming stripped 0 bases from V and 2 bases from J, with 8 bases between. Germline V gene lookup returns CDR1 SGDLS and CDR2 YYNGEE. The CDR3 length is 14 residues. CDR3 in DNA: TGTGCCAGCAGCGTAGGCGGTAATCAAGAGACCCAGTACTTC. Its translation: CASSVGGNQETQYF.

J is TRBJ2-3 and V is TRBV2; perhaps TRBD1 as D (6 bases). Germline assignment: CDR1 SNHLY and CDR2 FYNNEI. Trimming removed 11 bases at V and 5 bases at J, with 14 bases between. This CDR3 is built from 12 residues. The CDR3 DNA is TGTGCCGGAACAGGGTTGGAAGATACGCAGTATTTT. Its protein is CAGTGLEDTQYF. The variable domain in full, with the rest retrieved from reference TRBV2 and TRBJ2-3, is EPEVTQTPSHQVTQMGQEVILRCVPISNHLYFYWYRQILGQKVEFLVSFYNNEISEKSEIFDDQFSVERPDGSNFTLKIRSTKLEDSAMYFCAGTGLEDTQYFGPGTRLTVL.

The chain employs TRBV6-5 and TRBJ1-2, with 9 bases lining up with TRBD1. The CDR3 sequence is 14 residues long. CDR1 is MNHEY, CDR2 SVGAGI, per germline. V gave up 4 bases and J gave up 11 bases; unmatched junction bases: 11. This CDR3 is CASSSYPGQGKYTF. The CDR3 DNA follows: TGTGCCAGCAGTTCCTATCCAGGACAGGGGAAATACACCTTC.

The chain is built from TRBV15 and TRBJ2-7, with 9 bases fitting TRBD1. Germline lookup yields CDR1 LNHNV and CDR2 YYDKDF (reference sequence). This CDR3 is built from 16 residues. After removal of 5 bases from V and 4 bases from J, the junction contained 12 bases not matched to a gene. CDR3 in amino acids: CATSSLLGQGLYEQYF. CDR3 coding DNA: TGTGCCACCAGCTCCCTGCTTGGACAGGGGCTTTACGAGCAGTACTTC.

This chain uses TRBV5-8 with TRBJ2-7; D is possibly TRBD2 (6 bases). This CDR3 has 14 amino acids. Germline V gene lookup returns CDR1 SGHTS and CDR2 YDEGEE. The ends were cut back, 3 bases at V and 4 bases at J, with 14 bases in the middle. The DNA for the CDR3 is TGTGCCAGCAGCTGGGGGAGGAGAGCGTACGAGCAGTACTTC. Translating gives CASSWGRRAYEQYF.

V and J are TRBV18 and TRBJ2-5; D tentatively reads TRBD1 or TRBD2 (5 bases each). The germline V gene encodes CDR1 KGHSH and CDR2 LQKENI. There are 14 residues in the CDR3. With 5 bases removed from V and 4 bases from J, the gap between germline ends came to 14 bases. CDR3 region: CASSSGRRPETQYF. The DNA of the CDR3 is TGTGCCAGCTCATCGGGACGTCGACCAGAGACCCAGTACTTC.

The rearrangement links TRBV29-1 to TRBJ2-4; D may correspond to TRBD1 or TRBD2 (5 bases each). The CDR3 has 12 residues. Germline loops: CDR1 SQVTM, CDR2 ANQGSEA. Trimming removed 4 bases from V and 7 bases from J, with 11 bases in between. This chain's CDR3 is CSVGAEGNIQYF. The CDR3 DNA reads TGCAGCGTTGGAGCCGAGGGGAACATTCAGTACTTC.

This sequence joins TRBV5-6 and TRBJ2-7, with 7 bases matching TRBD2. From germline, CDR1 is SGHDT and CDR2 YYEEEE. The CDR3 contains 14 residues. The V gene end was trimmed by 4 bases and the J gene end by 2 bases; junction bases not matched to a gene: 6. The CDR3 here is CASSLWGGTYEQYF. The CDR3 bases are TGTGCCAGCAGCCTTTGGGGGGGGACCTACGAGCAGTACTTC.